This record covers a single TCR beta chain. Its antigen is still unknown. The CDR3 extends over 15 amino acids. V lost 10 bases and J lost 5; bases outside the gene matches: 15. The sample originates from a study of T-cell memory formation after mild COVID-19. Study information: The two donors had largely donor-specific TCR clusters.

General study points: Clones that contracted from day 15 to 85 were balanced CD4/CD8, while later expanders leaned CD4+. Pre-infection memory showed some responding clones, and this suggested that cross-reactive memory joined. Whether day 37 second-wave clones are SARS-CoV-2-specific was not confirmed.

TCRdb analysed the 5' RACE reads with MiXCR anew, one entry per CDR3 protein. The sample yields hundreds of thousands of distinct CDR3 sequences, less than 25% seen once. The specimen sequenced was PBMCs or a T cell subset sorted from them (not recorded which). The rearrangement links TRBV12-3 or TRBV12-4 to TRBJ1-2; 8 bases align to TRBD1. This clonotype originated in an adult woman who had mild COVID-19 (a few samples of this study predate the infection). Cell type and time point are not known. The CDR3 loop reads CATYPEYRGVYGYTF. The CDR3 DNA follows: TGTGCCACCTATCCCGAATACAGGGGGGTTTATGGCTACACCTTC.